This record concerns one TCR beta chain sequence. The antigen remains undetermined. The sample comes from a study of cytomegalovirus exposure and HLA in healthy donors. The PCR was carried out with 60 Vbeta primers and 13 Jbeta primers. The assay was immunoSEQ multiplex PCR, and TCRdb's table has in-frame clones only and misses some. The sample yields 200,000 or so clones, 80% to 85% seen once. The germline V gene has CDR1 MNHEY and CDR2 SVGAGI. This CDR3 has 12 residues. The V end was cut by 8 bases, the J end by 3 bases, with 10 bases between. Study outcomes and limitations: HLA restriction was apparent for most CMV-associated TCR beta chains in a later analysis. A later analysis reportedly identified an Asian-associated ancestry cluster as carrying fewer N-insertions than the approximately 640-donor mean. Clonal expansion was found to be greater in HLA-associated TCR beta chains than in equally common others in a later analysis. Presence/absence analyses supposed approximately even sequencing depth among donors.

The chain couples TRBV6-5 to TRBJ1-2; possibly TRBD1 for D (6 bases). The sequence was obtained from a boy under 18 in good health and CMV-seronegative. Sequencing was done on a sample of PBMCs. Written as DNA, the CDR3 is TGTGCCAGCCGGGACACGGACTATGGCTACACCTTC. Protein sequence: CASRDTDYGYTF.